Sequencing of this T cell receptor beta chain was carried out in a study of OX40 agonist ivuxolimab in advanced cancers. About the study: At around 81% male, the cohort had a mean age of about 60 years, ranging from about 20 to 80.

Losses at the gene ends were 4 bases for V and 4 bases for J; bases not matched to a gene: 18. This CDR3 spans 18 amino acids. Germline CDR1 reads SGHRS; CDR2 reads YFSETQ. Measured with immunoSEQ multiplex PCR; TCRdb has only the in-frame clones, and not every one. In the table there are about 64,000 clones, approximately 90% of which are singletons. The chain carries TRBV5-1 and TRBJ2-3, with TRBD2 matching 7 bases. The sample was CD4+ or CD8+ T cells sorted from blood, taken in a trial of the OX40 agonist ivuxolimab. This TCR came from an adult with an advanced solid tumor such as melanoma, head and neck, liver or kidney cancer. In DNA, the CDR3 is TGCGCCAGCAGCCGCTCGGCGGGAGCGGGCCAAGGGGCAGATACGCAGTATTTT. Protein product: CASSRSAGAGQGADTQYF.